A single sample is the source of the 10 T cell receptor beta chains below, sequenced in a study of CD8+ T cells in alopecia areata. The sample's treatment: oral pan-JAK inhibitor, 5-10 mg twice daily. Extraction and reverse transcription of RNA yielded cDNA as the sequencing template. The protocol was immunoSEQ multiplex PCR, while the TCRdb copy is restricted to in-frame clones and leaves out a portion. The sample holds about 200,000 clones, more than 30% seen once. The sequencing used CD4+ T cells sorted from blood, collected at approximately week 30, from a patient treated with tofacitinib. The source of these receptors is a human donor with alopecia areata.

The chain couples TRBV7-3 to TRBJ2-5; the match to TRBD2 covers 7 bases. The CDR3 has 14 amino acids. V lost 2 bases and J lost 3; bases outside the gene matches: 3. Germline CDR1 reads SGHTA; CDR2 reads FQGTGA. Here the CDR3 DNA reads TGTGCCAGCAGCTTAGCGGGAGTCAAAGAGACCCAGTACTTC. Translating gives CASSLAGVKETQYF.

The chain employs TRBV2 and TRBJ2-2; TRBD1 might be the D (6 bases). CDR1 is SNHLY and CDR2 is FYNNEI in the germline V gene. The V gene lost 5 bases and the J gene lost 7 bases, with 17 bases spanning the gap. The CDR3 length is 15 residues. The CDR3 sequence: CASSLRGQGNGELFF. CDR3 DNA: TGTGCCAGCAGTTTACGCGGGCAGGGGAACGGGGAGCTGTTTTTT.

About this clone: The sample has other DNA sequences that encode this CDR3 too. This chain joins TRBV30 and TRBJ2-3; 9 nucleotides line up with TRBD2. This CDR3 is built from 14 residues. Germline CDR1 GTSNPN, CDR2 SVGIG (reference sequence). V lost 4 bases and J lost 1; bases outside the gene matches: 3. CDR3 residues: CAWTGLAGTDTQYF. Written as DNA, the CDR3 is TGTGCCTGGACGGGACTAGCAGGCACAGATACGCAGTATTTT.

This clone was counted only a few times. V is TRBV30 and J is TRBJ2-3; TRBD1 is a possible D gene (6 bases). Germline CDR1 GTSNPN, CDR2 SVGIG (reference sequence). The CDR3 consists of 14 residues. V lost 4 bases and J lost 6, with 17 bases in between. The CDR3 loop is CAWTREGDLDTQYF. The CDR3 DNA follows: TGTGCCTGGACACGCGAGGGGGATTTGGATACGCAGTATTTT. Together with reference TRBV30 and TRBJ2-3, the CDR3 gives the full variable domain: SQTIHQWPATLVQPVGSPLSLECTVEGTSNPNLYWYRQAAGRGLQLLFYSVGIGQISSEVPQNLSASRPQDRQFILSSKKLLLSDSGFYLCAWTREGDLDTQYFGPGTRLTVL.

The V and J genes are TRBV4-1 and TRBJ2-3; 8 nucleotides agree with TRBD2. Germline CDR1 is MGHRA and CDR2 is YSYEKL. The CDR3 covers 15 residues. The ends lost 5 bases at V and 1 base at J; junction bases unmatched: 5. In nucleotides, the CDR3 is TGCGCCAGCAGCATTAATAGCGGGGGCACAGATACGCAGTATTTT. It yields the protein CASSINSGGTDTQYF.

The genes are TRBV9 and TRBJ2-1; 8 bases fit TRBD2. CDR1 and CDR2 (germline): SGDLS, YYNGEE. V lost 0 bases to trimming and J lost 4 bases; unmatched junction nucleotides: 6. CDR3 length: 16 amino acids. CDR3 coding DNA: TGTGCCAGCAGCGTAGGTCTACTAGCGGTTTACAATGAGCAGTTCTTC. Translating gives CASSVGLLAVYNEQFF.

This clone turned up a few times. The rearrangement joins TRBV19 to TRBJ1-2, with 7 bases lining up with TRBD1. Looked up from germline, CDR1 is LNHDA and CDR2 is SQIVND (reference sequence). CDR3 length: 13 residues. After removal of 7 bases from V and 6 bases from J, the junction contained 8 bases not matched to a gene. The CDR3 reads CASNRGRFDGYTF. In nucleotides, the CDR3 is TGTGCCAGTAACAGGGGACGGTTCGATGGCTACACCTTC.

As for this clone: Within the sample, other DNA sequences also encode this same CDR3. The V call is TRBV29-1, the J call TRBJ1-1; tentative D call: TRBD1 (5 bases). The V end was cut by 6 bases, the J end by 8 bases, with 19 bases between. Germline CDR1 reads SQVTM; CDR2 reads ANQGSEA. The CDR3 is made up of 13 amino acids. The CDR3, as DNA: TGCAGCGTCGAACTATTCCAGGGATCCGAAGCTTTCTTT. Its protein product is CSVELFQGSEAFF.

This clone was observed a few times. The chain is built from TRBV19 and TRBJ2-7; D is tentatively TRBD1 or TRBD2 (5 bases each). V shed 6 bases and J shed 2 bases, with 17 bases lying between them. Looked up from germline, CDR1 is LNHDA and CDR2 is SQIVND (reference sequence). The length of the CDR3 is 15 residues. CDR3 nucleotides: TGTGCCAGTAGCCGAGGGACGGACCCAGCCTACGAGCAGTACTTC. It is translated as CASSRGTDPAYEQYF.

This clone came up once. The chain combines TRBV15 with TRBJ1-4; 9 positions agree with TRBD1. Germline V lookup: CDR1 LNHNV, CDR2 YYDKDF (reference sequence). CDR3 length: 17 amino acids. With V trimmed by 2 bases and J by 6 bases, 10 bases remained unmatched. The DNA for the CDR3 is TGTGCCACCAGCAGATCGACCGTAGGACAGGGGTATGAAAAACTGTTTTTT. Its translation is CATSRSTVGQGYEKLFF.